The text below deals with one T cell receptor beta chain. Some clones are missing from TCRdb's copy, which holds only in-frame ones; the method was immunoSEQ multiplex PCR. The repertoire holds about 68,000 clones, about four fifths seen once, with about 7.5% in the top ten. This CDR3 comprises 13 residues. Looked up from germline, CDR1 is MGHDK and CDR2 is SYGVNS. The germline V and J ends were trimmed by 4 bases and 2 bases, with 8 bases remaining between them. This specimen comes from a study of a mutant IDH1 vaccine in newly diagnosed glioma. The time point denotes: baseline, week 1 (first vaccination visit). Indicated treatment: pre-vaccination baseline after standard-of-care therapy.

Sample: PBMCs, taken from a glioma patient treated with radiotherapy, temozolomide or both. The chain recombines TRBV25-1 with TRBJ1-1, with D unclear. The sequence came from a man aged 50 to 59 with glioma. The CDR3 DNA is TGTGCCAGCAGTGCCCCGGTAAACACTGAAGCTTTCTTT. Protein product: CASSAPVNTEAFF.